Reported below is one T cell receptor beta chain. This sample stems from a study of blood T cell repertoires in COVID-19. The overall study: Acute-phase and convalescent COVID-19 samples originated in the United States, Italy and Spain.

Libraries were prepared by immunoSEQ multiplex PCR; TCRdb keeps only in-frame clonotypes and omits some of them. The sample shows 99,000 or so clones, roughly 80% of them seen only once. J was trimmed by 3 bases and V by 6 bases; bases with no gene match: 6. The CDR3 contains 14 residues. In germline, CDR1 is MNHEY, CDR2 SVGAGI. The origin of this receptor is a woman between 65 and 79 years old with acute or convalescent COVID-19. The chain joins TRBV6-5 to TRBJ2-7; 9 nucleotides align to TRBD1. The specimen sequenced was peripheral blood. CDR3 bases: TGTGCCAGCAGAGCCGGGACAGGGAACTACGAGCAGTACTTC. Protein product: CASRAGTGNYEQYF.